This TCR beta chain is drawn from a study of sequential checkpoint blockade in melanoma. Here immunoSEQ multiplex PCR was the method, and the copy in TCRdb shows in-frame clones only, minus some. The profile covers 15,000 to 20,000 clones, with nearly 80% appearing a single time and about 10% taken by the ten largest. Treatment reported: randomized to nivolumab then ipilimumab (arm A) or the reverse (arm B). Sorted cells were live CD3+CD8+, lacking CD19 and CD56, from PBMCs. This CDR3 contains 11 residues. CDR1 is MNHEY and CDR2 is SMNVEV in the germline V gene (reference sequence). V gave up 4 bases and J gave up 9 bases, with 9 bases separating them.

This TCR was recovered from a human donor with melanoma. The chain has TRBV27 and TRBJ1-2; D might be TRBD1 (6 bases). The starting material was CD8+ T cells sorted from blood (inferred from file names), obtained from a patient given nivolumab and ipilimumab in sequence. The CDR3 region has the DNA TGTGCCAGCAGTTCGGGACAAAGCTACACCTTC. This translates into CASSSGQSYTF.